The T cell receptor beta chain under discussion was sequenced for a study of T cell repertoires in cytomegalovirus infection. Overall study: Selection of CMV epitopes for the study included recently identified HLA-C-restricted and well-studied HLA-B-restricted ones. Study-level points and caveats: It was HLA-C-restricted CMV-specific TCR beta clonotypes that dominated the response ex vivo.

CDR1 and CDR2 (germline): MNHEY, SVGAGI. CDR3 length: 14 amino acids. The V and J ends lost 0 bases and 4 bases, in that order; junction bases with no gene match: 3. About this clonotype: Its antigen is undetermined.

TCRdb recomputed calls from the reads with MiXCR, one row per CDR3 protein. The table lists roughly 920,000 distinct CDR3 sequences, roughly a third of them singletons. This receptor was taken from a human donor in good health (CMV status not recorded). Some clones in this sample may be carry-over from other donors' samples. Specimen: cultured CD8+ T cells from PBMCs, collected from culture after CMV antigen stimulation. V gene TRBV6-5 combines with J gene TRBJ2-7; 7 bases map to TRBD2. This CDR3 is CASSYSHGRYEQYF. The CDR3 nucleotides are TGTGCCAGCAGTTACTCTCACGGGAGGTACGAGCAGTACTTC.